A single T cell receptor (beta chain) is shown here with its context. Its antigen is unidentified. Using immunoSEQ multiplex PCR, the repertoire was profiled, and TCRdb retains in-frame clones only, with some absent. This table holds 300,000 to 400,000 clones, 86% found once. The data were obtained in a study of Ad26.COV2.S vaccination and SARS-CoV-2 variants. Study background: Into the muscle, Ad26.COV2.S was dosed once or twice, 56 days apart.

Study results and limitations: CD8+ and CD4+ T cells specific for spike reportedly responded with substantial breadth after vaccination. Measurement of non-spike TCR breadth gave similar results in vaccine and placebo recipients.

V shed 4 bases and J shed 0 bases, with 14 bases lying between them. Germline V gene data show CDR1 as SGHNT and CDR2 as YENEEA. This CDR3 spans 16 amino acids. This sample's treatment: roughly 19 received Ad26.COV2.S at low or high dose, single or two shots; about 5 received placebo; per-sample allocation not given. Specimens were obtained on day 63 following the first vaccine or placebo injection. This TCR was recovered from a person aged 18-60 years who received the Ad26.COV2.S COVID-19 vaccine or a placebo. The sample here was peripheral blood, taken in a trial of Ad26.COV2.S vaccine versus placebo. V gene TRBV11-3 combines with J gene TRBJ2-3, with D unresolved. The DNA for the CDR3 is TGTGCCAGCAGCTCCGGGCATGGCGGAAGCACAGATACGCAGTATTTT. Translation gives CASSSGHGGSTDTQYF.